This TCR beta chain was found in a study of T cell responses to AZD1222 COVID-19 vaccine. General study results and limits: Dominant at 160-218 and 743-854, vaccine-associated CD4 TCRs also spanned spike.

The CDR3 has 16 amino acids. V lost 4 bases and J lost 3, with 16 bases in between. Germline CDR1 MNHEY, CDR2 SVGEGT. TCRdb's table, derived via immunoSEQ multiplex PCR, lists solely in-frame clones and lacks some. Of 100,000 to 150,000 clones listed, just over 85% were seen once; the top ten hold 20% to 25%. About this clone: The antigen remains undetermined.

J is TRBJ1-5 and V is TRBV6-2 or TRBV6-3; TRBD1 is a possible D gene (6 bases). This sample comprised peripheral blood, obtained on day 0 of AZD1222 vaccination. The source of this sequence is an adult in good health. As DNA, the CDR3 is TGTGCCAGCAGTTTCAACCCGGACAGTCTCAATCAGCCCCAGCATTTT. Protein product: CASSFNPDSLNQPQHF.